This entry is about one TCR beta chain. Assay: immunoSEQ multiplex PCR; the TCRdb copy retains only in-frame clones and omits some. The table includes approximately 280,000 clones, about 89% detected once. CDR3 length: 15 residues. The germline CDR1 and CDR2 sequences are LGHDT and YNNKEL (reference sequence). The germline V and J ends were trimmed by 0 bases and 4 bases, with 12 bases remaining between them. This sample stems from a study of blood T cell repertoires in COVID-19. Study-level information: The United States, Italy and Spain were the sources of the acute and convalescent COVID-19 samples.

The rearrangement uses TRBV3-1 (or the pseudogene TRBV3-2) and TRBJ1-2; possible D gene TRBD1, 6 bases. The origin of this receptor is a man in his forties or fifties with acute or convalescent COVID-19. The sample was peripheral blood. The DNA for the CDR3 is TGTGCCAGCAGCCAAGATCAGGGACAAGTCTATGGCTACACCTTC. This codes for CASSQDQGQVYGYTF.